This is a list of T cell receptor beta chains from one sample in a study of shared clonotypes between healthy human individuals. The method was immunoSEQ multiplex PCR; TCRdb's version includes in-frame clones alone and lacks a portion of them. The sample contains 1.6 million or so clones, over 95% of which appear only once. Sample: naive CD4+ T cells sorted from blood. These receptors were collected from a man aged 25 to 45 in good health. Each CDR3 is given with its conserved first and last residue. A D gene is named only where the DNA matches it firmly. Clone size, where shown, is once, few, many, or a class for clones that have expanded.

clone size	V gene	J gene	D gene	CDR3 protein	CDR3 DNA
once	TRBV27	TRBJ2-6	NA	CASSLETGANVLTF	TGTGCCAGCAGTTTAGAAACCGGGGCCAACGTCCTGACTTTC
NA	TRBV18	TRBJ1-3	NA	CASSPEGNSGNTIYF	TGTGCCAGCTCACCAGAGGGAAACTCTGGAAACACCATATATTTT
NA	TRBV18	TRBJ2-1	TRBD2	CASSPGLAGDNEQFF	TGTGCCAGCTCACCGGGACTAGCGGGAGACAATGAGCAGTTCTTC
NA	TRBV11-2	TRBJ2-1	TRBD2	CASRITAGAAGNEQFF	TGTGCCAGCAGAATTACGGCGGGAGCAGCGGGGAATGAGCAGTTCTTC
NA	TRBV19	TRBJ1-5	NA	CASSLLPLPQHF	TGTGCCAGTAGTTTGTTACCATTGCCCCAGCATTTT
NA	TRBV7-2	TRBJ2-1	TRBD2	CASSSLAGPYNEQFF	TGTGCCAGCAGCTCACTAGCGGGACCCTACAATGAGCAGTTCTTC
NA	TRBV4-1	TRBJ2-7	NA	CASSLRTYGSYEQYF	TGCGCCAGCAGCCTCCGGACCTATGGATCCTACGAGCAGTACTTC
NA	TRBV5-1	TRBJ1-1	NA	CASSPGPF	TGCGCCAGCAGCCCTGGTCCCTTT
NA	TRBV5-5	TRBJ1-1	TRBD1	CASSPTGAPRMRVNTEAFF	TGTGCCAGCAGCCCAACAGGGGCCCCAAGGATGAGGGTGAACACTGAAGCTTTCTTT
NA	TRBV2	TRBJ2-7	TRBD1	CASILLRTKVRQGAYEQYF	TGTGCCAGCATACTGTTGCGGACCAAGGTTAGACAGGGGGCCTACGAGCAGTACTTC
NA	TRBV29-1	TRBJ2-2	TRBD1	CSVRGPGELFF	TGCAGCGTTAGGGGGCCCGGGGAGCTGTTTTTT
NA	TRBV29-1	TRBJ1-4	NA	CSVCTSGGGEKLFF	TGCAGCGTATGTACGTCGGGGGGAGGAGAAAAACTGTTTTTT
NA	TRBV7-9	TRBJ2-3	TRBD2	CASSLTSGSSDTQYF	TGTGCCAGCAGCTTAACTAGCGGGAGTTCGGATACGCAGTATTTT
once	TRBV10-3	TRBJ2-5	NA	CAISDVRQLRETQYF	TGTGCCATCAGTGACGTTCGACAGCTTAGGGAGACCCAGTACTTC